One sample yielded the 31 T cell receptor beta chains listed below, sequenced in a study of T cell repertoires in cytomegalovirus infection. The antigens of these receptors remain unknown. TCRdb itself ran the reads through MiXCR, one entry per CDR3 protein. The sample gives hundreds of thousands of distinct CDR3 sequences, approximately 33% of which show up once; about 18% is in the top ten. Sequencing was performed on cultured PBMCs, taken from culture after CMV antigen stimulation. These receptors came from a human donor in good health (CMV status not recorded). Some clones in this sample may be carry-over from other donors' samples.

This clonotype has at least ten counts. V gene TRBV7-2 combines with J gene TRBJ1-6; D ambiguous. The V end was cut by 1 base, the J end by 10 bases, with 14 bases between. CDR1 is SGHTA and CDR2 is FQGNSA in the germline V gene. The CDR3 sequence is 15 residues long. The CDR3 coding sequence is TGTGCCAGCAGCTTAGTAGCGGGCTGGGAGTCACCCCTCCACTTT. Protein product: CASSLVAGWESPLHF.

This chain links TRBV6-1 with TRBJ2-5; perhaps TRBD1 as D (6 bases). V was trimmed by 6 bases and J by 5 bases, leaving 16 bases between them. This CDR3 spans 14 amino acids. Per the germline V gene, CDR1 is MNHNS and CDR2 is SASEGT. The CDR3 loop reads CASRGGRHRETQYF. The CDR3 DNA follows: TGTGCCAGCAGAGGGGGTCGGCATAGGGAGACCCAGTACTTC.

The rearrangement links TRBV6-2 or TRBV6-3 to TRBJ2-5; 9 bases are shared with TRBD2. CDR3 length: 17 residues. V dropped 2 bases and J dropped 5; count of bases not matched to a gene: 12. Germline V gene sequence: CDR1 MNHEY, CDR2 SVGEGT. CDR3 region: CASSYVAGTSNRETQYF. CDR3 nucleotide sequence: TGTGCCAGCAGTTACGTGGCCGGGACTAGCAACAGGGAGACCCAGTACTTC.

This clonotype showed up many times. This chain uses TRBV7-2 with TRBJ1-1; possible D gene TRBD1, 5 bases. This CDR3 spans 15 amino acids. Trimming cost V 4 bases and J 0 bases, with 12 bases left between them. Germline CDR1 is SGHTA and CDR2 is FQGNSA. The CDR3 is CASSSLGVMNTEAFF. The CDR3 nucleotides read TGTGCCAGCAGCTCCCTGGGGGTCATGAACACTGAAGCTTTCTTT. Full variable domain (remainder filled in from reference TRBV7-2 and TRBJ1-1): GAGVSQSPSNKVTEKGKDVELRCDPISGHTALYWYRQSLGQGLEFLIYFQGNSAPDKSGLPSDRFSAERTGGSVSTLTIQRTQQEDSAVYLCASSSLGVMNTEAFFGQGTRLTVV.

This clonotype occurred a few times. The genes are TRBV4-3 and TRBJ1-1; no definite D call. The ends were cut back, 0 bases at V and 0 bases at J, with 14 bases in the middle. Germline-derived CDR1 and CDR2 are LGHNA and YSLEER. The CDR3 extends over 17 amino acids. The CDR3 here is CASSQERGPRLNTEAFF. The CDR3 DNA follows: TGCGCCAGCAGCCAAGAACGAGGGCCGCGGTTGAACACTGAAGCTTTCTTT.

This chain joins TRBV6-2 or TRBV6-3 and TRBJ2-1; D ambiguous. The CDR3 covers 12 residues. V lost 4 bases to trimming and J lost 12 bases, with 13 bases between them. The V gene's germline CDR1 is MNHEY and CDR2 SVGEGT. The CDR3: CASSSDILAQFF. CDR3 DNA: TGTGCCAGCAGTTCCGACATCCTTGCGCAGTTCTTC.

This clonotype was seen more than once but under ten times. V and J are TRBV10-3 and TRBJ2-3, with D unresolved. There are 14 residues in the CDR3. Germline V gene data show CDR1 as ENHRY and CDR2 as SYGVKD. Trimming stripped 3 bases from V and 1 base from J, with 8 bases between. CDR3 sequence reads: CAISETQRTDTQYF. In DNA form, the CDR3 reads TGTGCCATCAGTGAAACTCAGCGCACAGATACGCAGTATTTT.

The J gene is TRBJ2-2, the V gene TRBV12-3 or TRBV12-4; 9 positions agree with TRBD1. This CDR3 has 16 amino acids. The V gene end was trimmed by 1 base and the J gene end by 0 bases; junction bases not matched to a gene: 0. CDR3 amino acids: CASSLGDRANTGELFF. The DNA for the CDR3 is TGTGCCAGCAGTTTAGGGGACAGGGCGAACACCGGGGAGCTGTTTTTT.

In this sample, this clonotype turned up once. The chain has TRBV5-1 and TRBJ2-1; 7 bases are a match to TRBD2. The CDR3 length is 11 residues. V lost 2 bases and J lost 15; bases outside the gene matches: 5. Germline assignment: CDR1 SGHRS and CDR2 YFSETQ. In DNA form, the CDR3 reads TGCGCCAGCAGCTTAGGACTAGTGACGTTCTTC. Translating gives CASSLGLVTFF.

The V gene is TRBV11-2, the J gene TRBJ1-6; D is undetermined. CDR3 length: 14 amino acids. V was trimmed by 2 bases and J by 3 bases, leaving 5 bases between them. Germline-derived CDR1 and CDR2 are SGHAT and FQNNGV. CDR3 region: CASSLLNYNSPLHF. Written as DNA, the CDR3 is TGTGCCAGCAGCTTACTTAACTATAATTCACCCCTCCACTTT. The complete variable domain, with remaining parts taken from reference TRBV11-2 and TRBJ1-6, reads EAGVAQSPRYKIIEKRQSVAFWCNPISGHATLYWYQQILGQGPKLLIQFQNNGVVDDSQLPKDRFSAERLKGVDSTLKIQPAKLEDSAVYLCASSLLNYNSPLHFGNGTRLTVT.

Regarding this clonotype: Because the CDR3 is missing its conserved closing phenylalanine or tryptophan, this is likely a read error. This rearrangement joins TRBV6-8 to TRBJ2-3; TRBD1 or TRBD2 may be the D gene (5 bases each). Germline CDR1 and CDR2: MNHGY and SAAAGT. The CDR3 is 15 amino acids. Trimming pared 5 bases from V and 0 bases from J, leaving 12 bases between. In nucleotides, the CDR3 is TGTGCCAGCAGTCTCCGGGACCTAAGCACAGATACGCAGTATTCT. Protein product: CASSLRDLSTDTQYS.

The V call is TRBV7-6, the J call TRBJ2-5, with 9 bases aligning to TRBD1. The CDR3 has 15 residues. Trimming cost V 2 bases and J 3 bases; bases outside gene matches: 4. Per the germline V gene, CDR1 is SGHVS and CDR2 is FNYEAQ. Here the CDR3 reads CASSLMWDREETQYF. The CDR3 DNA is TGTGCCAGCAGCTTAATGTGGGACAGGGAAGAGACCCAGTACTTC. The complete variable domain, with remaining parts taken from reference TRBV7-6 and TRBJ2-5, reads GAGVSQSPRYKVTKRGQDVALRCDPISGHVSLYWYRQALGQGPEFLTYFNYEAQQDKSGLPNDRFSAERPEGSISTLTIQRTEQRDSAMYRCASSLMWDREETQYFGPGTRLLVL.

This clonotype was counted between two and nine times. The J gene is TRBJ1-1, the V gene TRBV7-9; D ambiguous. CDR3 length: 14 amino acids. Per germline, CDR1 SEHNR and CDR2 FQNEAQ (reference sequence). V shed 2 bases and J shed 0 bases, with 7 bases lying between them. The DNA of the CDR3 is TGTGCCAGCAGCTTAAACAGCATGAACACTGAAGCTTTCTTT. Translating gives CASSLNSMNTEAFF. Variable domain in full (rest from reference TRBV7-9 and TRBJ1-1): DTGVSQNPRHKITKRGQNVTFRCDPISEHNRLYWYRQTLGQGPEFLTYFQNEAQLEKSRLLSDRFSAERPKGSFSTLEIQRTEQGDSAMYLCASSLNSMNTEAFFGQGTRLTVV.

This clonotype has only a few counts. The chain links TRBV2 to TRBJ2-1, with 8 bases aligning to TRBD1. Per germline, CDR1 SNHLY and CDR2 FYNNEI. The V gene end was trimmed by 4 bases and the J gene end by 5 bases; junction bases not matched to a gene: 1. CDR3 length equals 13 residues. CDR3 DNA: TGTGCCAGCAGTGTGGACAGGGACAATGAGCAGTTCTTC. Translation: CASSVDRDNEQFF.

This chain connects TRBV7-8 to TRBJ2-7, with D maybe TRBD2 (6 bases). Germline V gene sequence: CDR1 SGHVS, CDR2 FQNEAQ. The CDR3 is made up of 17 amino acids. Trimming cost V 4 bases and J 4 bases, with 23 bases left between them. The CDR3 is CASSSRSGGPLWYEQYF. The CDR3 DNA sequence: TGTGCCAGCAGCTCCCGGTCAGGAGGGCCCCTGTGGTACGAGCAGTACTTC.

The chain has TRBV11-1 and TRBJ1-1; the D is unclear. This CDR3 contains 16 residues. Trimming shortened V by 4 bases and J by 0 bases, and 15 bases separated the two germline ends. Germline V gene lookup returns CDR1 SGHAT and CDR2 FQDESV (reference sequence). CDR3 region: CASSWTRTGMNTEAFF. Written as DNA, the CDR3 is TGTGCCAGCAGCTGGACCCGAACGGGTATGAACACTGAAGCTTTCTTT.

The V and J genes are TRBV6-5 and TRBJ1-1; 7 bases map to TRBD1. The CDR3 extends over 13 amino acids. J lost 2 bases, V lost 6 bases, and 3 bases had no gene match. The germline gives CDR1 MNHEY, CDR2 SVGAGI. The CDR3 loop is CASRYRGNTEAFF. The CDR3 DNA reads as TGTGCCAGCAGGTACAGGGGTAACACTGAAGCTTTCTTT.

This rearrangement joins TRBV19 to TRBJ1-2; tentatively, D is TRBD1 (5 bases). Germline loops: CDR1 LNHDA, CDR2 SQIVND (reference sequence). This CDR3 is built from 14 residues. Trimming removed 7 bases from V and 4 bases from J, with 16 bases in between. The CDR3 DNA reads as TGTGCCAGTACAGCGTTAGGGGAAGGCTATGGCTACACCTTC. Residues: CASTALGEGYGYTF.

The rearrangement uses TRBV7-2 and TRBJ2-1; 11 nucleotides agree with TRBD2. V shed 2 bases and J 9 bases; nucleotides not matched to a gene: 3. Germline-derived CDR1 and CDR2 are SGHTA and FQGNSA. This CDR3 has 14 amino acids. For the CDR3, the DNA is TGTGCCAGCAGCTTAACTAGCGGGGGCAGTGAGCAGTTCTTC. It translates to CASSLTSGGSEQFF.

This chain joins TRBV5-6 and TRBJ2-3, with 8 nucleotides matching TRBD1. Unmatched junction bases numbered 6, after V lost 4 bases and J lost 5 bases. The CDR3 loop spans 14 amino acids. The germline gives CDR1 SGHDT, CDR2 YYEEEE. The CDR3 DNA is TGTGCCAGCAGCCGCAGACAGGGGAAAGATACGCAGTATTTT. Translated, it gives CASSRRQGKDTQYF.

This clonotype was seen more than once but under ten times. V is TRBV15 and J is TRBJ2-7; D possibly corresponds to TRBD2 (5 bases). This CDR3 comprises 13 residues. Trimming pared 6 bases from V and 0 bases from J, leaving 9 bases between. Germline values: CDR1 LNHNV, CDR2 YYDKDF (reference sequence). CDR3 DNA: TGTGCCACCAGGGACTCCCGCTCCTACGAGCAGTACTTC. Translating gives CATRDSRSYEQYF. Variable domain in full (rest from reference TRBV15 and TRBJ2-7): DAMVIQNPRYQVTQFGKPVTLSCSQTLNHNVMYWYQQKSSQAPKLLFHYYDKDFNNEADTPDNFQSRRPNTSFCFLDIRSPGLGDTAMYLCATRDSRSYEQYFGPGTRLTVT.

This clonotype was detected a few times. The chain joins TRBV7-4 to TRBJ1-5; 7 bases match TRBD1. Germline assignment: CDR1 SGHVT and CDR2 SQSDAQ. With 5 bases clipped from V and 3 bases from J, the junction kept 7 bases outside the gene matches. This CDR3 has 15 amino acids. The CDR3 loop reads CASSSTGDSNQPQHF. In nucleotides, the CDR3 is TGTGCCAGCAGCAGTACAGGGGATTCCAATCAGCCCCAGCATTTT.

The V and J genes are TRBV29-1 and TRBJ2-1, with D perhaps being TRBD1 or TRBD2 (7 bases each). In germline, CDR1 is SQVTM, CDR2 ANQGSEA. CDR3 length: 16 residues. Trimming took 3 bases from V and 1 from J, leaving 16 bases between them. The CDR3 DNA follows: TGCAGCGTTGATTATGGGGAGGGGGCTTCCTACAATGAGCAGTTCTTC. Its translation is CSVDYGEGASYNEQFF.

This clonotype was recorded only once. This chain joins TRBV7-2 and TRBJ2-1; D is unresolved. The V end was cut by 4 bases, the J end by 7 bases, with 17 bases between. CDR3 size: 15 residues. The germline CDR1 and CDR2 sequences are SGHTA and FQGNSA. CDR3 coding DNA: TGTGCCAGCAGCTCGACTGTGACTCCGTGGAATGAGCAGTTCTTC. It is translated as CASSSTVTPWNEQFF.

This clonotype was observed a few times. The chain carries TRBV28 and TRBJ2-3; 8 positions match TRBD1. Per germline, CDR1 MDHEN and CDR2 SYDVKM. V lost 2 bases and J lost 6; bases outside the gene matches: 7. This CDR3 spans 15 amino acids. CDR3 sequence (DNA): TGTGCCAGCAGTTTAGGCGGGACAGGTGGGGATACGCAGTATTTT. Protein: CASSLGGTGGDTQYF.

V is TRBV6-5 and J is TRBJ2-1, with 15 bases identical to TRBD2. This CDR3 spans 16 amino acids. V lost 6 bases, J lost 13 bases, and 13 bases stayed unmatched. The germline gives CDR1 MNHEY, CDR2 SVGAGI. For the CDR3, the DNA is TGTGCCAGCAGCCCATGGGCCGGGACTAGCGGGAGGCCCCAGTTCTTC. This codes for CASSPWAGTSGRPQFF.

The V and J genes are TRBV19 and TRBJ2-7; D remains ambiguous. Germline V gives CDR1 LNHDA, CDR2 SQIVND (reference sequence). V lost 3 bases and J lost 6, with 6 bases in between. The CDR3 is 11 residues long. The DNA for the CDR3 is TGTGCCAGTAGTATGGGAAGCGAGCAGTACTTC. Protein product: CASSMGSEQYF.

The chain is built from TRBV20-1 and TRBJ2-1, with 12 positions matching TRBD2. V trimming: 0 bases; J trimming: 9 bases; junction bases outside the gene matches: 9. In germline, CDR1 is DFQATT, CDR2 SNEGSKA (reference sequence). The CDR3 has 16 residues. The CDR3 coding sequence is TGCAGTGCTAGAGATCCACTAGCGGGAGGAACTGGTGAGCAGTTCTTC. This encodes CSARDPLAGGTGEQFF.

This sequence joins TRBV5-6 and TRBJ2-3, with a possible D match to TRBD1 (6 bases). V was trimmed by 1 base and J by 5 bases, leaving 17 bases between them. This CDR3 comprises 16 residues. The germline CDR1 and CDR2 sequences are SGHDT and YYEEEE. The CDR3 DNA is TGTGCCAGCAGCTTGTATCTGGGGGCGTCGGTAGATACGCAGTATTTT. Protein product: CASSLYLGASVDTQYF.

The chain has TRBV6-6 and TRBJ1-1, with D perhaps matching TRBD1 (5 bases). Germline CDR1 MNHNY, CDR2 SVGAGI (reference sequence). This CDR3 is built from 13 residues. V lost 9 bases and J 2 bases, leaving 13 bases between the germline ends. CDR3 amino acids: CARTTAPNTEAFF. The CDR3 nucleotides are TGTGCCAGGACGACAGCTCCAAACACTGAAGCTTTCTTT.

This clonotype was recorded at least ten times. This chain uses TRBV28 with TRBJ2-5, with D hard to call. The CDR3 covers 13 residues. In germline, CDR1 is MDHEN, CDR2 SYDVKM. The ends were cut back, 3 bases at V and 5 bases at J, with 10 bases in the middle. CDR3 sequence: CASSFTVGETQYF. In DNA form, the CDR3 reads TGTGCCAGCAGTTTCACGGTAGGGGAGACCCAGTACTTC.